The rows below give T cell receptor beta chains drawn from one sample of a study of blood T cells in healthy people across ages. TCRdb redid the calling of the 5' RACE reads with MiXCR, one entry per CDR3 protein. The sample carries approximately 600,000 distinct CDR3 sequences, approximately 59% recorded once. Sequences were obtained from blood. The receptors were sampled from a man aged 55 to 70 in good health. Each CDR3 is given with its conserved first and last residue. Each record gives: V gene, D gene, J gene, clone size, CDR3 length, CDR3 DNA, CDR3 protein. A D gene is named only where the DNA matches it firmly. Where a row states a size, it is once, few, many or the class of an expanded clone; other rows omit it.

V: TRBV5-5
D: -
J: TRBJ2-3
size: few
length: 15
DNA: TGTGCCAGCAGCTGGGGGCTAGCGGGCACAGATACGCAGTATTTT
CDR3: CASSWGLAGTDTQYF

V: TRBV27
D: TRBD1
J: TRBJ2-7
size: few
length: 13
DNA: TGTGCCAGCAGTGTTGGACAGGGCAACGAGCAGTACTTC
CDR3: CASSVGQGNEQYF

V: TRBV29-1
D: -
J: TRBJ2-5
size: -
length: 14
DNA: TGCAGCGTTGAACTCGGGCAGGCGGAAGAGACCCAGTACTTC
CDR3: CSVELGQAEETQYF

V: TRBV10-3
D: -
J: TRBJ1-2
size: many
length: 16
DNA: TGTGCCATCAGTGAGCCGGAAGGGGATGCGGACTATGGCTACACCTTC
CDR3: CAISEPEGDADYGYTF

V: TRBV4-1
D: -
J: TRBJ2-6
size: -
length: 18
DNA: TGCGCCAGCAGCCAAAGCGGAACAGGGTTGTCTGGGGCCAACGTCCTGACTTTC
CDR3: CASSQSGTGLSGANVLTF

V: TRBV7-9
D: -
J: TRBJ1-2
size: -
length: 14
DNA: TGTGCCAGCAGCTTGGGGGTTGTGAGCTATGGCTACACCTTC
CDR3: CASSLGVVSYGYTF

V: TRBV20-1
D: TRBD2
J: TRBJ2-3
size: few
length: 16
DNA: TGCAGTGCTAGAGTGGGCAGCGGGGGGGCTGCGGATACGCAGTATTTT
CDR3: CSARVGSGGAADTQYF

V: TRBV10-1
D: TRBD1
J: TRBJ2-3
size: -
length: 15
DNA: TGCGCCAGCAGTGAGTCCGGACAGGCCCCAGATACGCAGTATTTT
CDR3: CASSESGQAPDTQYF

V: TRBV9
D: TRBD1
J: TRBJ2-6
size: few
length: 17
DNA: TGTGCCAGCAGCGTAGGACAGGGGGCGTATGGGGCCAACGTCCTGACTTTC
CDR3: CASSVGQGAYGANVLTF

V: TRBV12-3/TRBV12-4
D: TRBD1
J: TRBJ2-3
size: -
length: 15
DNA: TGTGCCAGCAGTGAGGGACAGCTATTCACAGATACGCAGTATTTT
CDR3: CASSEGQLFTDTQYF

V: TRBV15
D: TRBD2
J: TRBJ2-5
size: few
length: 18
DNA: TGTGCCACCAGCAGAGGGTCCACTAGCGGGCGATACCAAGAGACCCAGTACTTC
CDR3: CATSRGSTSGRYQETQYF

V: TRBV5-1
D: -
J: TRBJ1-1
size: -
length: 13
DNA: TGCGCCAGCAGCTCCGGACAGTACACTGAAGCTTTCTTT
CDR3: CASSSGQYTEAFF

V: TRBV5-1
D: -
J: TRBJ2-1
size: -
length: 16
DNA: TGCGCCAGCAGCTTGGGAAGGGGGAGCTCCTACAATGAGCAGTTCTTC
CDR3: CASSLGRGSSYNEQFF